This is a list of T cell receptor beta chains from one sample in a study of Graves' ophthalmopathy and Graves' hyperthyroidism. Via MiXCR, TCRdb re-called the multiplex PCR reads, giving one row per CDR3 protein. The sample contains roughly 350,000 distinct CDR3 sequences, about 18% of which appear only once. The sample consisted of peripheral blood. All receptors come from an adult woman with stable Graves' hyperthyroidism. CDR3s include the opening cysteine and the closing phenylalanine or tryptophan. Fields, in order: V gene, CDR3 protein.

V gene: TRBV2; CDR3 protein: CASSDATSGHQETQYF
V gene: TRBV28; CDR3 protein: CASSLTDFRGKTGELFF
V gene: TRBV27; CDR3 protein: CASRETGGNYGYTF
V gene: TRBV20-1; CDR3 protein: CSATDNNQPQHF
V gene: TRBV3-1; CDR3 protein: CASSPHPLEQYF
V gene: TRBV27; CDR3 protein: CASSPRGGYSNQPQHF
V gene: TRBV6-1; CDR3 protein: CASSAWDGGIYEQYF
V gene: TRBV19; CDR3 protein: CASSGLGQARNQPQHF
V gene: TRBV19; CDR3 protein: CAKTPGQEDTGELFF
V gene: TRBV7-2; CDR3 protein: CASSLGTAETQYF
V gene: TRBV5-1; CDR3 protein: CASSLDDAYTEAFF
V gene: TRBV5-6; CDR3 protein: CASISRGGLHEQYF
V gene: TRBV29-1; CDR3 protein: CSVFGARGYTF
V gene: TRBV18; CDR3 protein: CASVPSAPLLAKNIQYF
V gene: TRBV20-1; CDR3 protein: CSASVIQETQYF